Described below is a single T cell receptor (beta chain) sequence and its context. The antigen is unknown. The data were taken from a study of T cell repertoires in cytomegalovirus infection. V gave up 3 bases and J gave up 2 bases, with 12 bases separating them. Per the germline V gene, CDR1 is MDHEN and CDR2 is SYDVKM. The CDR3 has 15 amino acids. From the reads, TCRdb called clonotypes with MiXCR, one entry per CDR3 protein. The profile shows under 850,000 distinct CDR3 sequences, 33% of them singletons. This chain uses TRBV28 with TRBJ2-3; D gene uncertain. Sequences were derived from cultured PBMCs, sampled from culture after CMV antigen stimulation. This sequence was found in a human donor in good health (CMV status not recorded). Some clones in this sample may be carry-over from other donors' samples. The CDR3: CASSLYTSLTDTQYF. The CDR3 DNA reads TGTGCCAGCAGTTTGTACACGTCTCTCACAGATACGCAGTATTTT.